This TCR beta chain comes out of a study of shared clonotypes between healthy human individuals (TCRdb year 2020). Describing the broader study: Three men and a couple of women, aged 18 to 49 years, made up the cohort. To estimate repertoire size and how much clonotypes are shared between individuals, the study performed deep sequencing of blood TCR repertoires from a handful of healthy adults. Per donor, leukapheresis produced somewhere between about 0.85 and 10 billion PBMCs. To increase sequencing depth and limit assay-specific biases, different laboratories used diverse techniques to prepare libraries and sequence TCR repertoires. For each donor, CD4 naive and CD4 memory were each given three plates, CD8 naive was given two plates, and CD8 memory was given one plate.

The donors were healthy, HIV-negative adults who had no recently reported acute infections or vaccinations. Every donor was a Caucasian adult residing in Nashville, Tennessee, USA. CD4+ T cells were enriched by magnetic negative selection; naive cells were then positively selected on CD45RA, and the negative fraction formed the memory subset. Blood was obtained by leukapheresis, after which PBMCs were separated by Ficoll-Histopaque density gradient centrifugation and cryopreserved in liquid nitrogen vapor phase. Analytical flow cytometry was used to check the purity and quantity of every magnetically sorted T cell population. Each sorted fraction had its genomic DNA isolated and then quantified by UV absorbance on a Nanodrop 2000c. Results the study describes overall, beyond this receptor: When a handful of donors were compared, the shared fraction of clonotypes was 5% to 6.5% for naive CD4, less than 4% for naive CD8, 2% to 2.5% for memory CD4, and approximately 0.4% for memory CD8. Higher generation probabilities were observed for clonotypes shared by all four sorted-subset donors than for non-shared clonotypes. Because the study included a small number of donors, the genetic and exposure-history diversity represented was limited. Sampling was restricted to blood, and TCR repertoires in tissue are likely to differ from TCR repertoires in blood. Naive subsets generally had larger estimated clonotype richness than memory subsets. Even with the large sequencing depth, rarefaction of the sorted-subset datasets indicated that sequencing was incomplete. Based on pairwise subsampling, the degree of clonotype sharing among donors was expected to be affected by sequencing depth.

TCR CDR3 regions were amplified from genomic DNA by multiplex PCR using the deep immunoSEQ assay. Extracted genomic DNA from each cell subset was spread evenly across all wells of several immunoSEQ 96-well plates, with each plate serving as a replicate. Each replicate PCR for sorted subsets received about 200 ng genomic DNA, equal to roughly 29,000 T cell genomes. Purified libraries were quantified with a Qubit 3.0 fluorometer, sized on a Bioanalyzer 2100, and re-quantified with the KAPA Library Quantification kit. Each immunoSEQ 96-well plate was sequenced on its own single-read 150-cycle Illumina NextSeq 550 flow cell. The source study handled its data this way. Because the immunoSEQ output held only junctional sequences and lacked quality scores, the filtering could not match the filtering applied to full-length reads. To assign V/J genes and CDR3, sequences were annotated using PyIR, a Python wrapper for IgBLAST v1.9, with IMGT germline references. Any read was removed if the V/J assignment was weak (E-value above 1e-6), the CDR3 was missing, or the read contained stop codons, out-of-frame junctions, or ambiguous translated residues. A V3J clonotype was defined by an identical inferred V gene, J gene, and CDR3 amino acid sequence. Percentage overlap between repertoires was computed as shared unique clonotypes divided by the size of the smaller repertoire. Richness of each repertoire was evaluated using RTK rarefaction, the Chao1 estimator, and Recon v2.1 estimates of unobserved clonotypes. Generation probabilities were computed with OLGA for all TCRbeta clonotypes obtained by the gDNA method from four donors. What TCRdb holds here is the immuneACCESS table cut down to in-frame rearrangements. Part of the clones is not present; checked against another copy, under half of the missing clones reflect an unresolved V gene, and the others are unexplained. V and J calls plus clone size are reproduced from that table; the DNA served to infer D and trimming. The sample table shows about a million clones, and 70% to 80% are seen once. The ten largest clonotypes hold over 0.8% of the sample.

Via the germline V gene (reference sequence), CDR1 is MNHNY and CDR2 SVGAGI. The trim is 6 bases for V and 5 bases for J, with a gap of 16 bases between the germline ends. The CDR3 contains 14 residues, cysteine and phenylalanine counted. The DNA shown is the 42-base CDR3, in frame from base 1. Comment on this clone: No cognate antigen has been identified for it. No base qualities exist here, and no much larger clone lies one base off it.

The receptor chain draws on TRBV6-6 and TRBJ1-1; a tentative D call is TRBD1 (6 bases match). Sequencing was done on a sample of memory CD4+ T cells from PBMCs. The cell subset or site label here, explained by the study, means: CD45RA-negative fraction. This receptor was obtained from a young man in good health. Some clones in this sample may be carry-over from other donors' samples. The sequenced DNA is TGTGCCAGCAGGAAGGACAGCGGGGGGACTGAAGCTTTCTTT. Its protein product is CASRKDSGGTEAFF.